Detailed here is one TCR beta chain. The same CDR3 arises from other DNA sequences in this sample as well. These data belong to a study of blood T cell repertoires in COVID-19. The CDR3 totals 15 residues. V shed 0 bases, J shed 6 bases, and the junction held 2 bases outside the gene matches. CDR1 is SGHRS and CDR2 is YFSETQ in the germline V gene. Libraries were prepared by immunoSEQ multiplex PCR; TCRdb keeps only in-frame clonotypes and omits some of them. The repertoire holds around 170,000 clones, with about 88% as singletons. The specimen was peripheral blood. This rearrangement joins TRBV5-1 to TRBJ1-6; 8 positions agree with TRBD1. This TCR came from a man aged 55 to 70 with acute or convalescent COVID-19. In DNA form, the CDR3 reads TGCGCCAGCAGCTTGGGACAGGGGAGTAATTCACCCCTCCACTTT. Protein: CASSLGQGSNSPLHF.